The T cell receptor beta chain under discussion was sequenced for a study of T cell responses to AZD1222 COVID-19 vaccine. Assay used: immunoSEQ multiplex PCR; TCRdb lists only in-frame clones, some missing. The top ten hold about 6% of the sample, which has fewer than 150,000 clones, around 90% seen once. The CDR3 loop spans 14 amino acids. Germline lookup yields CDR1 MNHEY and CDR2 SVGAGI. V shed 8 bases, J shed 0 bases, and the junction held 3 bases outside the gene matches. The origin of this receptor is an adult who received the AZD1222 COVID-19 vaccine. The chain recombines TRBV6-5 with TRBJ2-3, with 9 bases fitting TRBD2. The sample consisted of peripheral blood, taken 28 days after the second AZD1222 dose. The chain's CDR3 is CASATSGSTDTQYF. In nucleotides, the CDR3 is TGTGCCAGCGCGACTAGCGGAAGCACAGATACGCAGTATTTT.